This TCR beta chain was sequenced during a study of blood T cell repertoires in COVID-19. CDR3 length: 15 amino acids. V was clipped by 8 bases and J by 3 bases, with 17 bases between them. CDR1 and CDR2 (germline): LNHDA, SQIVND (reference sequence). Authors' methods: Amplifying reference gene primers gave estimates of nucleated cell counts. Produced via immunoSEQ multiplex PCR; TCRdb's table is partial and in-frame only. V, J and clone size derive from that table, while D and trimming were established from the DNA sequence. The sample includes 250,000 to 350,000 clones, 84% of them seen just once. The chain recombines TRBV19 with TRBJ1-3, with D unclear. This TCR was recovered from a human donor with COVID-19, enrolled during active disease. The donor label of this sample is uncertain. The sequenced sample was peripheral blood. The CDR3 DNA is TGTGCCAGTTCCGGAGGAGGAGGGCATGGAAACACCATATATTTT. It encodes CASSGGGGHGNTIYF.